A few counts support the clone carrying this TCR beta chain. This sample was taken from a study of blood T cells in healthy people across ages. A J-beta primer mix and a sample-barcoded 5' primer were used in a second PCR of about 6 to 12 cycles. One entry per CDR3 protein, called by TCRdb with MiXCR from the 5' RACE reads. This sample has approximately 1,000,000 distinct CDR3 sequences, with 40% to 45% found just once. The germline CDR1 and CDR2 sequences are MGHRA and YSYEKL. V trimming: 0 bases; J trimming: 7 bases; junction bases outside the gene matches: 11. The CDR3 is made up of 17 amino acids.

The sequenced sample was blood. This sequence originates from a woman aged 60-75 years in good health. V gene TRBV4-1 combines with J gene TRBJ2-3, with 9 bases matching TRBD2. The DNA of the CDR3 is TGCGCCAGCAGCCAAGATCTCGATAGCGGGAGCCCGAATACGCAGTATTTT. Its protein is CASSQDLDSGSPNTQYF.